This T cell receptor beta chain was sequenced in a study of T cells in Graves' hyperthyroidism and ophthalmopathy (dated by TCRdb to 2018 to 2020). In terms of the full investigation: Peripheral blood samples were taken at initial diagnosis, before any treatment was given. TCR V-J signatures able to tell the groups apart were searched for in a discovery cohort of 90 to 100 patients, of whom around 42 had Graves' ophthalmopathy and more than 55 had stable Graves' hyperthyroidism. Whether ophthalmopathy could be predicted prospectively was tested in an independent validation cohort made up of 18 to 20 hyperthyroidism patients plus 17 patients who later progressed to ophthalmopathy. The 100 or so discovery patients were randomly divided into training and test sets at a 7:3 ratio. In roughly six Graves' hyperthyroidism patients, the study also compared T-cell repertoires from thyroid tissue with T-cell repertoires from blood. Following sampling, methimazole starting at 30 mg daily was given to hyperthyroidism patients, and high-dose intravenous methylprednisolone was given to ophthalmopathy patients. According to the paper, TCR Vbeta CDR3 sequencing was carried out on roughly 130 peripheral blood samples, which came from approximately 43 ophthalmopathy, roughly 75 hyperthyroidism and approximately 17 progressor patients. Study-wide conclusions, independent of this receptor: Ophthalmopathy was separated from stable hyperthyroidism by a 13 V-J signature model, with over 85% sensitivity and about 81% specificity obtained in cross-validation and 80%/75% obtained in testing. In validation, progression to ophthalmopathy was predicted by the model with around 71% sensitivity and 72.22% specificity, a median of 6.5 months before onset. No statistical method was used to set the sample size in advance, and investigators knew the group allocation. Most expanded thyroid clonotypes (frequency above 0.001) were also detected in blood, suggesting blood repertoires may reflect thyroid immune responses.

CDR1 and CDR2, looked up from the germline V gene, are SGHDN and FVKESK. Spanning cysteine to phenylalanine, the CDR3 consists of 16 amino acids. Only CDR3 DNA remains: 48 bases, in frame from the first base. Ophthalmopathy patients had moderately to severely active disease, with a Clinical Activity Score of 3 or more, a NOSPECS grade of 4 or more, and a disease duration of less than 3 months. Exclusion was applied to patients with uncontrolled infections, other autoimmune diseases, pregnancy or lactation. Clinical symptoms, serum thyroxine and TRAb, thyroid ultrasound, and orbital computed tomography formed the basis for the diagnoses. PBMCs were separated from approximately 9.9 ml of fresh peripheral blood using Ficoll-Paque density gradient centrifugation. Trizol reagent was used to extract total RNA, and RNA quality was then checked on an Agilent 2100 Bioanalyzer. Comment on this clonotype: Its antigen remains unidentified. Compared with germline, one end of the junction differs, possibly owing to a read error.

The TCR beta CDR3 regions were amplified from the RNA transcripts. A first-round RT-PCR of the TCR CDR3 used the HTBI primer set with the Qiagen OneStep RT-PCR kit. The libraries were constructed in a second round of multiplex PCR and then size-selected and purified. Sequencing of the libraries was done on an Illumina HiSeq2000 using paired-end 100 bp reads. Regarding the original processing steps: SOAPnuke was used to process the raw data, removing reads that contained adapters or uncalled bases, had a mean Phred below 15, or lacked an exact match to the constant primer or identifier. High-quality paired reads were merged with COPE v1.2.5, and unique nucleotide sequences were defined as clonotypes. MiTCR v1.1 was used to align the clonotypes against IMGT TRBV, TRBD and TRBJ reference segments. Analysis was restricted to V-J combinations with a frequency above 0.0001, which covered roughly 99% of repertoires. A TCS score was defined as the ratio between F50 (clonal expansion) and ExV (chaos), using BLOSUM62-based TCRdist between CDR3 peptides within each V-J. Welch's t-statistics and random forest reduced 500 to 650 V-J features to under 15, which were used in a naive Bayes classifier (R e1071). TCRdb reran the public reads through fastp at Q25 and MiXCR, keeping productive beta chains. Each record represents a unique CDR3 protein, reported with the most common genes and DNA among its rows. These V and J calls derive from TCRdb rather than the authors' analysis. The sample records a few hundred thousand distinct CDR3 sequences, roughly 15% of which are singletons. Around 19% of the sample lies in the top ten.

The chain couples TRBV14 to TRBJ2-7, with the D segment possibly TRBD1 or TRBD2, each aligning over 5 bases. The sample comprised blood. This TCR was sampled from a woman in her 30s with Graves' ophthalmopathy. For the CDR3, the sequence is CASPTGTFTPSYEQYF. DNA sequence: TGTGCCAGCCCAACCGGGACCTTTACACCCTCCTATGAGCAGTACTTC.